This record looks at one T cell receptor beta chain sequence and its context. Its target antigen remains unknown. Per-base qualities were not stored, and no clone one base away is much larger. This sample also contains other DNA sequences that code for the same CDR3. The sample belongs to a study of cytomegalovirus exposure and HLA in healthy donors (dated by TCRdb to between 2016 and 2019). At the level of the whole study: According to an earlier analysis of a few hundred of the donors, 150 million to 200 million T cells yielded over 100 million unique TCR beta sequences and about 280 Gb of sequence data. Donor age, sex, ethnicity and CMV serostatus were compiled together with the repertoire data. All discovery cohort repertoires had been generated on a single sequencing platform. The study used immunosequencing to profile the T cell repertoires of hundreds of subjects and linked those repertoires to cytomegalovirus serostatus. A later analysis re-examined previously published TCR beta repertoires from more than 600 donors and added high-resolution HLA genotyping to investigate patterns of TCR occurrence. A later genetic analysis used genome-wide SNP genotypes for about 65% of the 666 donors, treating that subset as a discovery cohort. The later analysis used no new phenotypic data to find candidate immune exposures, relying instead on TCR beta sequences and their occurrence across donors. HLA typing covered class I and class II loci at four-digit resolution. The aim of the study was to test whether cataloging public T cell receptors could identify signatures of past pathogen exposure. An earlier analysis of fewer than 700 of the donors applied high-throughput TCR beta sequencing to assess whether each TCR beta V gene segment acted as functional or pseudogenic. Typing coverage differed by locus: A, B, C, DRB1 and DQB1 were typed in about 629-630 donors, DQA1 in 500 to 550, DPA1 in nearly 610, and DPB1 in approximately 450. Across 398 genotyped donors of the cohort, an average of about 200,000 unique TCR beta nucleotide sequences per donor were sequenced, and about a sixth of those sequences were non-productive. Roughly 310 gigabases of sequencing data and approximately 85 million unique TCR sequences were included in an early release covering 550 to 800 HLA-typed donors. In addition to the first cohort of 650 to 800 subjects, a separate validation cohort of around 110 different subjects was used. Roughly 5 DR-DQ haplotypes were handled as single units for association and clustering because linkage in the cohort was strong. To predict cytomegalovirus infection status, the study combined high-throughput TCR immunosequencing, statistical association of individual TCRs with disease status, and machine learning. Among the roughly 410 genotyped donors, approximately 81% belonged to the genetic ancestry cluster associated with self-reported Caucasian donors.

The cysteine opens and the phenylalanine closes a CDR3 of 14 amino acids. Left in the record is the CDR3 DNA by itself, 42 bases read in frame from the first base. Via the germline V gene, CDR1 is MNHNS and CDR2 SASEGT. At the junction V is shortened by 6 bases and J by 2 bases; bases outside the gene matches: 2. The cohort was made up of roughly 670 healthy bone marrow donors. Cohort members were all nominally healthy when sampled, although unrecorded immune exposures were likely present. The donor was CMV seropositive and belonged to the group of more than 250 seropositive cohort members. A peripheral blood sample was provided by each donor, and peripheral blood mononuclear cells were used for TCR beta sequencing. The Qiagen DNeasy Blood Extraction Kit was used to extract genomic DNA from the blood cell samples. General conclusions and limits of the study: In a later analysis, HLA-associated TCR beta chains were found to be more clonally expanded and to have lower generation probabilities than equally common non-associated chains. When HLA alleles, especially DR and DQ, strongly co-occurred, attributing TCR associations to individual alleles was difficult. In both the original and validation cohorts, the classifier was reported to diagnose cytomegalovirus status with high specificity and sensitivity. In a later analysis, TCR association rates were found to vary across HLA loci, with the most associated TCRs seen for DRB1 alleles and the fewest for HLA-C alleles. According to the authors, the approach could potentially be generalized to other disease states and immunological phenotypes. A group of highly shared sequence variants was considered likely to be a technical artifact of the sequencing pipeline. A later genetic analysis reported fewer N-insertions in productive TCRs among donors in an Asian-associated ancestry cluster than the roughly 690-donor mean. The presence/absence analyses assumed that sequencing depth was roughly uniform across donors, and that assumption may not be true. A later genetic analysis associated a missense DCLRE1C variant with V-gene and J-gene trimming of TCR beta chains, and an independent cohort replicated the association. Some IMGT-functional V segments, including TRBV6-2 and TRBV6-3, could not be told apart with the 87-base-pair reads, so those segments were excluded. Three of the identified cytomegalovirus-associated TCR beta chains were confirmed in vitro to be specific for cytomegalovirus antigens. HLA typing was unavailable for some donors at each locus, so association tests used only the typed subset. In a later analysis, several top co-occurrence clusters were reported to appear linked to parvovirus B19, influenza, CMV and Epstein-Barr virus. In an earlier analysis of a few hundred of the donors, most TCR beta V segments were observed in productive rearrangements about 87% or about 30% of the time, broadly matching IMGT annotations. While some public TCRs were present in many individuals, most TCR sequences turned up only very rarely across donors. Only TCR beta chains were sequenced in this cohort, and the absence of alpha or paired-chain data limited detectable features. The earlier analysis of 450 to 700 of the donors excluded approximately 17 rarely observed V segments, including chromosome 9 orphons, because counts were too low. The only immune exposure information available for the cohort was CMV serostatus. A total of roughly 160 TCR beta chains were listed by the study as associated with cytomegalovirus. Specific HLA alleles were associated with roughly 17,000 TCR beta sequences at a false discovery rate of 0.05 in a later analysis. According to a later analysis, most CMV-associated TCR beta chains appeared to be HLA-restricted, and the HLA associations seemed to be driven largely by CMV exposure. Correlated functional status among segregating V segments might be attributable to linkage disequilibrium, but an unknown experimental factor could not be ruled out. A further reported finding was that TCR beta sequences accurately predicted the HLA-A and HLA-B alleles for most subjects in the first cohort.

Library preparation used the immunoSEQ multiplex PCR assay. For the multiplex PCR, a mixture combining 60 forward primers for TCR Vbeta segments and 13 reverse primers for TCR Jbeta segments was used. The CDR3 region of rearranged TCR beta genes was amplified from genomic DNA with a multiplex PCR assay. On the Illumina HiSeq System, the amplified TCR beta libraries were sequenced as 87-base-pair reads. In the paper's pipeline: A later analysis tallied 80 million to 95 million unique TCR beta chains across the 650 to 750 repertoires, and some 10 million of those chains were shared by two or more donors. Raw reads were error-corrected and collapsed into unique sequences by a nearest-neighbor algorithm in which closely related sequences were merged to remove PCR and sequencing errors. To assign V, D and J gene segments, CDR3 sequences were aligned to IMGT reference sequences. Each retained sequence needed at least a six-nucleotide match to both a V gene segment and a J gene segment. A rearrangement was called productive if the CDR3 had no stop codons and remained in frame with V and J, and every other rearrangement was called non-productive. Following IMGT convention, CDR3 was defined as the stretch from the second conserved V-encoded cysteine up to the conserved J-encoded phenylalanine. Sequences without an unambiguous match to a single V gene segment were excluded from the earlier analysis of several hundred of the donors. In an earlier analysis of several hundred of the donors, V segments were called functional above 56.7% productive rearrangements and were called segregating when the between-donor standard deviation exceeded 5%. A statistical classification framework was built to diagnose cytomegalovirus status from the catalog of TCR beta chain sequences. In a later analysis, V and J genes were assigned by comparing TCR nucleotide sequences against IMGT/GENE-DB human TR gene sequences. In a later analysis, CDR3 sequences and most-parsimonious VDJ recombination scenarios were assigned using the TCRdist pipeline. In a later analysis, each TCR beta chain was defined by its CDR3 amino acid sequence together with its V-gene family, and reads lacking a unique V-gene family were excluded. As a way to deal with suspected cross-contamination and a sequencing artifact, a later analysis dropped under 600 nucleotide sequences that were highly shared and had low generation probability. In a later analysis, a clonal expansion index for each public chain was calculated from normalized within-repertoire ranks of inferred template counts. A later analysis computed generation probabilities with a VDJ recombination model fitted to out-of-frame rearrangements, and checked the results against IGoR. Hypergeometric tests were used in a later analysis to score TCR-TCR, TCR-HLA and TCR-CMV co-occurrence, with a repertoire-size bias correction applied to the TCR pairs. False discovery rates were estimated in a later analysis by permuting HLA or CMV assignments 20 times. A later analysis grouped co-occurring TCRs with DBSCAN, adding TCRdist sequence similarity when clustering within HLA-allele-positive subsets. For co-occurrence clustering, repertoires with fewer than 30,000 or more than 120,000 public chains were excluded, along with five repertoires with anomalous nucleotide sharing. What TCRdb holds here is the immuneACCESS table cut down to in-frame rearrangements. Part of the clones is not present; checked against another copy, under half of the missing clones reflect an unresolved V gene, and the others are unexplained. The D gene and trimming were derived from the DNA, and the V and J assignments and clone size from that table. The sample table lists around 79,000 clones, over 65% of them with a count of one. The ten largest account for 15% to 20% of the sample.

Recombination connected TRBV6-1 to TRBJ1-4, and 8 junctional nucleotides match TRBD1. Input material: PBMCs. The sequence was collected from a woman aged 40 to 55 in good health and CMV-seropositive. The encoded CDR3 is CASRQGDTNEKLFF. The nucleotide sequence reads as follows: TGTGCCAGCAGACAGGGGGACACTAATGAAAAACTGTTTTTT.